This section outlines one TCR beta chain sequence together with its context. It lacks a known antigen. Base qualities are not provided; no much larger clone lies one nucleotide away. In the germline V gene, CDR1 corresponds to LGHNA and CDR2 to YNFKEQ. The CDR3 covers 14 residues, taking in both the cysteine and the phenylalanine. Of the read, only the CDR3 DNA is kept; its 42 bases are in frame from base 1. Trimming costs V 0 bases and J 0 bases, and their ends lie 5 bases apart. These data are taken from a study of a mutant IDH1 vaccine in newly diagnosed glioma (TCRdb year 2021). A note on the overall study: Of the 25 to 40 treated patients, approximately 60% were male and approximately 38% were female, and the mean age was around 40 years. Before enrollment, most patients had been given radiochemotherapy with temozolomide as standard therapy, while the rest had received either radiotherapy alone or temozolomide alone. Longitudinal TCRB deep sequencing was performed for 20 to 25 treated patients wherever samples were available for exploratory analyses. Peripheral blood was drawn at six visits: V03 (baseline), V05, V07, V10, V12 and V13. On the study overall, not on this receptor specifically: Changes in the top peripheral T cell clonotypes picked up by TCRB sequencing did not appear to be linked to pseudoprogression. PBMC samples for TCRB deep sequencing were selected based on availability. The authors noted that analyses of patient blood samples could not be reproduced because of sample limitations. Immune responses induced by the vaccine were seen in more than 85% of patients across multiple MHC alleles.

The sample's time point label, decoded: baseline, week 1 (first vaccination visit). The sample's treatment or condition label, in plain terms: pre-vaccination baseline after standard-of-care therapy. Newly diagnosed WHO grade 3 or 4 IDH1-mutant astrocytomas showing loss of nuclear ATRX were present in the donors. The samples were drawn from NOA16, a multicentre, single-arm, open-label phase I trial in Germany that tested a mutant IDH1 peptide vaccine in humans for the first time. Visit V03 blood draws served as the baseline sample for immunogenicity testing. The DNeasy Blood and Tissue Kit was used to extract genomic DNA from EDTA blood for TCRB sequencing. The library relied on the immunoSEQ multiplex PCR assay. The hsTCRB Kit was used according to the manufacturer's protocol to amplify rearranged TCR beta chain sequences. Sequencing of TCRB libraries was carried out on an Illumina MiSeq. As for the authors' bioinformatics: Demultiplexing, trimming and gene mapping were performed with the kit vendor's proprietary platform. This is the immuneACCESS table as TCRdb keeps it, with only in-frame sequences that have V and J called. A part of the clones is gone; compared with another copy, unresolved V genes explain less than half, and the rest is unexplained. The DNA gave D and trimming, while V, J and clone size come from that table. In all, the sample holds 30,000 to 35,000 clones, and approximately 80% of those were seen once. Clones ranked in the top ten supply 9% to 10% of the sample.

The sample was peripheral blood mononuclear cells (PBMCs), taken from a glioma patient treated with radiotherapy, temozolomide or both. Recombination joined TRBV4-2 with TRBJ1-1, with the D gene not clear enough to name. The receptor's source is a man aged 50 or older with glioma. Some clones in this sample may be carry-over from other donors' samples. The nucleotide sequence is given as TGTGCCAGCAGCCAAGAGGGAATGAACACTGAAGCTTTCTTT. It translates as CASSQEGMNTEAFF.